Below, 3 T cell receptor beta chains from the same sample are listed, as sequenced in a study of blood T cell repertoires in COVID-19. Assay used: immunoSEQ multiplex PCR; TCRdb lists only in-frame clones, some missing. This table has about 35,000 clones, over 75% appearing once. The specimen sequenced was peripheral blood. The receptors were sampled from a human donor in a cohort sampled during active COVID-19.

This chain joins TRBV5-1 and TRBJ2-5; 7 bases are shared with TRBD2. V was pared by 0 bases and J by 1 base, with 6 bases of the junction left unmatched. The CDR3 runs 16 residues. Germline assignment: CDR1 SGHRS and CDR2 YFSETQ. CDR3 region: CASSLGAGVSQETQYF. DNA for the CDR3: TGCGCCAGCAGCTTGGGGGCGGGGGTCTCCCAAGAGACCCAGTACTTC.

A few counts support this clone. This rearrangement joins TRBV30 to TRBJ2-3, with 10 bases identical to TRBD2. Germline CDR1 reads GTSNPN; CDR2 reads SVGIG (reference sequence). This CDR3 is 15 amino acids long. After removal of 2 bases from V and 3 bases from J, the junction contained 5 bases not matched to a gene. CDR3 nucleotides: TGTGCCTGGAGTTTGATAGCGGGGGGTACAGATACGCAGTATTTT. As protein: CAWSLIAGGTDTQYF.

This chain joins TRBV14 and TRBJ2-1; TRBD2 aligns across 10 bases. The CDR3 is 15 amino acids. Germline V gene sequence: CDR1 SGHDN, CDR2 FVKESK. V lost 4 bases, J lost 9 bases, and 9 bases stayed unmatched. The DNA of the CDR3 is TGTGCCAGCAGCCCTCCGGGACTAGCGTATAGTGAGCAGTTCTTC. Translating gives CASSPPGLAYSEQFF.